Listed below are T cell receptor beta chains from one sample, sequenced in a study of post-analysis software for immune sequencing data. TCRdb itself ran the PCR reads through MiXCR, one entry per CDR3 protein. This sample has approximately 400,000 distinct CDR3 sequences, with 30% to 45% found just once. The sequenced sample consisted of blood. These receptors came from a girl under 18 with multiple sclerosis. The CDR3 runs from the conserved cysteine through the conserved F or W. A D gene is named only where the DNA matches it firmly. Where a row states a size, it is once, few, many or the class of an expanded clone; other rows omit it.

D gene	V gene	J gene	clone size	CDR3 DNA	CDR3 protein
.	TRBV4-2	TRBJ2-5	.	TGTGCCAGCAGCCAAGAGAAAGGGGAGACCCAGTACTTC	CASSQEKGETQYF
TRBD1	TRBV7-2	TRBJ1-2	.	TGTGCCAGCAGCTTATCAGGGGGCATTGGCTACACCTTC	CASSLSGGIGYTF
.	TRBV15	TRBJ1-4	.	TGTGCCACCAGCCCCTGGGGGGGAACTAATGAAAAACTGTTTTTT	CATSPWGGTNEKLFF
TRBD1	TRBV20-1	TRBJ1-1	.	TGCAGTGTTAGACCCGGGACAGGGTGGGGCACTGAAGCTTTCTTT	CSVRPGTGWGTEAFF
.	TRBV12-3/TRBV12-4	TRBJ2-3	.	TGTGCCAGCAGGCTGCGGGAAGCAGATACGCAGTATTTT	CASRLREADTQYF
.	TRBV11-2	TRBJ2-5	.	TGTGCCAGCAGCCGCTTCGCAGGGGAAGAGACCCAGTACTTC	CASSRFAGEETQYF
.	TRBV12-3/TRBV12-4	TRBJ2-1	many	TGTGCCAGCACCGCCAGCCGGGACTCTTTGAAAAATGAGCAGTTCTTC	CASTASRDSLKNEQFF
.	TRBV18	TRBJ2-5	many	TGTGCCAGCTCACCTACAGGTCCCCGGGAGACCCAGTACTTC	CASSPTGPRETQYF
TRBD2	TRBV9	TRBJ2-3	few	TGTGCCAGCAGCTCGCGGACTAGCGGGGGCACAGATACGCAGTATTTT	CASSSRTSGGTDTQYF
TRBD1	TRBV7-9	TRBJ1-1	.	TGTGCCAGCAGCTTAAGTGACAGGGGAGCTTTCTTT	CASSLSDRGAFF
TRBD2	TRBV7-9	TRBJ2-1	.	TGTGCCAGCAGCTCCGGGACGGGAGGGTACAATGAGCAGTTCTTC	CASSSGTGGYNEQFF
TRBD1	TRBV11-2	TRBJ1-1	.	TGTGCCAGCAGCCTTCGGACAGGGGGTTGGACTGAAGCTTTCTTT	CASSLRTGGWTEAFF
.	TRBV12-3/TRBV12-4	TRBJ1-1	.	TGTGCCAGCAGTCCTTACACCGGACGGGAGACTGAAGCTTTCTTT	CASSPYTGRETEAFF
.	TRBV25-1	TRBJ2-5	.	TGTGCCAGCAGTGAGGACAGCCAAGAGACCCAGTACTTC	CASSEDSQETQYF
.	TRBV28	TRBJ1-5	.	TGTGCCAGCAGTTTACCGAGGGGTAGCAATCAGCCCCAGCATTTT	CASSLPRGSNQPQHF
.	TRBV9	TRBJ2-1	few	TGTGCCAGCAGTTTGGCCGGGGCGCCCCTCGATGAGCAGTTCTTC	CASSLAGAPLDEQFF
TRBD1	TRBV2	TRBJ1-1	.	TGTGCCAGCAGGGTACAGGGGAGGAGAACTGAAGCTTTCTTT	CASRVQGRRTEAFF
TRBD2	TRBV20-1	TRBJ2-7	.	TGCAGTGCTAGAGATCGTAGCGGGGGAAATCCCTACGAGCAGTACTTC	CSARDRSGGNPYEQYF
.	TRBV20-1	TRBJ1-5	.	TGCAGTGCTAGAGTGAGAACCAGAGCGACCCAGCATTTT	CSARVRTRATQHF
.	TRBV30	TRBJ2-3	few	TGTGCCTGGAGAAGAGGGGGAAGCACAGATACGCAGTATTTT	CAWRRGGSTDTQYF
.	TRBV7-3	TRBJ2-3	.	TGTGCCAGCAGCCCCCTAGGAACCACAGATACGCAGTATTTT	CASSPLGTTDTQYF
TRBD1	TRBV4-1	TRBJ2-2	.	TGCGCCAGCAGCCAAGAGGGACAGGGCGCCTACACCGGGGAGCTGTTTTTT	CASSQEGQGAYTGELFF
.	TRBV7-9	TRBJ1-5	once	TGTGCCGGCAGCTTAGTATGGGATCAGCCCCAGCATTTT	CAGSLVWDQPQHF
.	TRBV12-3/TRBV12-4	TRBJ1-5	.	TGTGCCAGCAGCCTCCACAGGGATCGCAATCAGCCCCAGCATTTT	CASSLHRDRNQPQHF
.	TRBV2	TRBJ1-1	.	TGTGCCACAGGGAGGGGAGGCAGCGACACTGAAGCTTTCTTT	CATGRGGSDTEAFF
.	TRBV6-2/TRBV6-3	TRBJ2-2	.	TGTGCCAGCAGTCAGGGCAGGGTGAACACCGGGGAGCTGTTTTTT	CASSQGRVNTGELFF
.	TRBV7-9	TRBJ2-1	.	TGTGCCAGCAGCCCGGACGGCGATGAGCAGTTCTTC	CASSPDGDEQFF
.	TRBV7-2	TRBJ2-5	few	TGTGCCAGCAGCTTAGCGAGGAGTGGTCGGGAGACCCAGTACTTC	CASSLARSGRETQYF
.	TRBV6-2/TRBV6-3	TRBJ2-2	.	TGTGCCAGCACCAAAGGATATGTTTTCACCGGGGAGCTGTTTTTT	CASTKGYVFTGELFF
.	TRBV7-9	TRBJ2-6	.	TGTGCCAGCGAGACGGCTGGGGCCAACGTCCTGACTTTC	CASETAGANVLTF
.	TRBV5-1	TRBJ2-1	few	TGCGCCAGCAGCTTGGAACAGGTTTACAATGAGCAGTTCTTC	CASSLEQVYNEQFF
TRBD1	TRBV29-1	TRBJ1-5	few	TGCAGCGTACGTCAGGGGGGAGATCAGCCCCAGCATTTT	CSVRQGGDQPQHF
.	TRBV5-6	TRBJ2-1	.	TGTGCCAGCAGCTTCACCGGGGACAATGAGCAGTTCTTC	CASSFTGDNEQFF
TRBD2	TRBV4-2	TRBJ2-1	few	TGTGCCAGCAGCCAATTCTCGGGGGCTGACTGGGTAGCGGGGGGACTCTACAATGAGCAGTTCTTC	CASSQFSGADWVAGGLYNEQFF
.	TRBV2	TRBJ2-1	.	TGTGCCAGCAGTGAAAGACTCCCGAGCTCCTACAATGAGCAGTTCTTC	CASSERLPSSYNEQFF
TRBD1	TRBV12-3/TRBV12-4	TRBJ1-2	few	TGTGCCAGCGAGGACAGGTTCCTGTCTGGCTACACCTTC	CASEDRFLSGYTF
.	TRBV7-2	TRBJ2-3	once	TGTGCCAGCAGCTTAGGGCATTTGACAGATACGCAGTATTTT	CASSLGHLTDTQYF
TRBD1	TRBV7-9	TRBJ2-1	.	TGTGCCAGCAGGTTAAATACCGGGACAGGGGATGAGCAGTTCTTC	CASRLNTGTGDEQFF
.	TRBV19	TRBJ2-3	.	TGTGCCAGTGGAGGGGGTGGCACAGATACGCAGTATTTT	CASGGGGTDTQYF
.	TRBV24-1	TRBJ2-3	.	TGTGCCACCAGTGCAGACAGTAGCACAGATACGCAGTATTTT	CATSADSSTDTQYF
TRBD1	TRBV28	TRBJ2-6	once	TGTGCCAGCTGCTCCGGGACAGATCAAGTGTGGGGGGCCAACGTCCTGACTTTC	CASCSGTDQVWGANVLTF
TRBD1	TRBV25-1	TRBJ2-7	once	TGTGCCAGCAGTAAAAGTGGGACAGGGGGCGACGAGCAGTACTTC	CASSKSGTGGDEQYF
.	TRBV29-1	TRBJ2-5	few	TGCAGCGTTGGGAGGGCTCCTGGGGAGACCCAGTACTTC	CSVGRAPGETQYF